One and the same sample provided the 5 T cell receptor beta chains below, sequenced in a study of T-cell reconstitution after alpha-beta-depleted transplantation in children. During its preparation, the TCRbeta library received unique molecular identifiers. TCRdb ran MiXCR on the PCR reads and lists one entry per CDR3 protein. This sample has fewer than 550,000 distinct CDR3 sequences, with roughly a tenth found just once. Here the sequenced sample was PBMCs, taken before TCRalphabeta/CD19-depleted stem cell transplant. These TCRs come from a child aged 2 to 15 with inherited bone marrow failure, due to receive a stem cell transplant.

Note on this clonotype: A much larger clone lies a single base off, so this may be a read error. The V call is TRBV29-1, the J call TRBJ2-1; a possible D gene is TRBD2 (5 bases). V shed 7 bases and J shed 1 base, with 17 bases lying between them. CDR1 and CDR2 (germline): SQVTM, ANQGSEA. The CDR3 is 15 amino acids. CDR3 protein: CSAVSRRKSYNEQFF. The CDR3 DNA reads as TGCAGCGCCGTGAGCAGGAGGAAATCCTACAATGAGCAGTTCTTC.

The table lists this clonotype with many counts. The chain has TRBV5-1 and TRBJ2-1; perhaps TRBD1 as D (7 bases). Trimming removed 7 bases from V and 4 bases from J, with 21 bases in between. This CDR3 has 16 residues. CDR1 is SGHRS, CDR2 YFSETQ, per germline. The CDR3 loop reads CASLGLVAGGYNEQFF. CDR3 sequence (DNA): TGCGCCAGCTTGGGACTGGTAGCAGGGGGTTACAATGAGCAGTTCTTC. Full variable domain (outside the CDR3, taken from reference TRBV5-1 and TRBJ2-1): KAGVTQTPRYLIKTRGQQVTLSCSPISGHRSVSWYQQTPGQGLQFLFEYFSETQRNKGNFPGRFSGRQFSNSRSEMNVSTLELGDSALYLCASLGLVAGGYNEQFFGPGTRLTVL.

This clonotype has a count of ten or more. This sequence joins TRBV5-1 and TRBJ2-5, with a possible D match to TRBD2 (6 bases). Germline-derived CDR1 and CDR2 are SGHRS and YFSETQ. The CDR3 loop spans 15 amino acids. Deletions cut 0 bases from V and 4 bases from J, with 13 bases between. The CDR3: CASSLDGPAGETQYF. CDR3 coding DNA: TGCGCCAGCAGCTTGGATGGTCCAGCGGGAGAGACCCAGTACTTC.

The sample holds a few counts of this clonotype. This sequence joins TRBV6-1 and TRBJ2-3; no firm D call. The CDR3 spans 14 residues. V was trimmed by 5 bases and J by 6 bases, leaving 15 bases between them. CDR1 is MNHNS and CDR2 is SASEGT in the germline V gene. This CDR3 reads CASSQARMFDTQYF. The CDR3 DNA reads TGTGCCAGCAGTCAGGCCCGGATGTTTGATACGCAGTATTTT.

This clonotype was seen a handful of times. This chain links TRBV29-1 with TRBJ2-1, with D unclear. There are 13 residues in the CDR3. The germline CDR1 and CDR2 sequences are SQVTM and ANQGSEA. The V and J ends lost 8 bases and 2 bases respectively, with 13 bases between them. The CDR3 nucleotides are TGCAGCCCAGTGGGTGGCGCCTACAATGAGCAGTTCTTC. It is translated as CSPVGGAYNEQFF.